The entry below gives a single T cell receptor beta chain sequence along with its context. Its antigen is still unknown. The sample is drawn from a study of memory CD4+ T cells and cytomegalovirus serostatus. The wider study: Of the healthy Belgian adults, nine or ten were CMV seropositive and 24 seronegative.

Study outcomes and limitations: About 40% of the roughly 160 known CMV-associated TCRbeta sequences appeared in CD4+ memory.

The sort gate was single viable CD3+CD4+CD8-CD45RO+ cells for memory CD4+ T cells. Original processing notes: After removing out-of-frame reads, over 2 million distinct TCRbeta sequences remained. Libraries were prepared by immunoSEQ multiplex PCR; TCRdb keeps only in-frame clonotypes and omits some of them. That table furnishes V, J and clone size, whereas the DNA furnished D and trimming. This table has some 41,000 clones, roughly 77% appearing once. The germline V gene encodes CDR1 SGHTA and CDR2 FQGTGA. This CDR3 comprises 13 residues. Trimming removed 4 bases from V and 0 bases from J, with 6 bases in between.

The source material was memory CD4+ T cells from blood. This receptor was taken from an adult in good health and CMV-seronegative. The gene calls are TRBV7-3 and TRBJ1-1; unclear D gene. For the CDR3, the DNA is TGTGCCAGCAGCTATCAGGTGAACACTGAAGCTTTCTTT. Amino acid sequence: CASSYQVNTEAFF.